This entry lists 24 T cell receptor beta chains sequenced from one sample in a study of TIL therapy for anti-PD-1-resistant metastatic lung cancer. Sequencing used immunoSEQ v3. Produced via immunoSEQ multiplex PCR; TCRdb's table is partial and in-frame only. The table has about 32,000 clones, 74% seen once. Time point here: pre-treatment sample, taken before nivolumab and TIL therapy. Sample: blood, taken at baseline. These receptors all come from a woman aged 30 to 85 with non-small cell lung cancer.

The chain couples TRBV28 to TRBJ2-1; TRBD2 matches 7 bases. Germline CDR1 MDHEN, CDR2 SYDVKM. The junction had 7 bases not matched to a gene; V was cut back by 11 bases and J by 3 bases. The CDR3 runs 13 residues. The CDR3 loop reads CALSRDYYNEQFF. In DNA, the CDR3 is TGTGCCCTCAGTCGGGACTACTACAATGAGCAGTTCTTC.

A single count supports this clone. J is TRBJ2-7 and V is TRBV12-5; maybe TRBD2 (5 bases). Looked up from germline, CDR1 is LGHNT and CDR2 is FRNRAP. CDR3 length: 14 amino acids. The V gene lost 3 bases and the J gene lost 6 bases, with 15 bases spanning the gap. CDR3 amino acids: CASGFNSRVGEQYF. The CDR3 nucleotides are TGTGCTAGTGGTTTCAACTCGCGGGTGGGCGAGCAGTACTTC.

The chain is built from TRBV19 and TRBJ1-1; D remains ambiguous. V was trimmed by 8 bases and J by 8 bases, leaving 12 bases between them. Germline CDR1 reads LNHDA; CDR2 reads SQIVND (reference sequence). The CDR3 contains 11 residues. In DNA form, the CDR3 reads TGTGCCAGTGCTATTGGACCCGAAGCTTTCTTT. Translation gives CASAIGPEAFF.

This clone was found a few times. The chain uses TRBV6-5 and TRBJ1-1; no clear D gene. Germline-derived CDR1 and CDR2 are MNHEY and SVGAGI. Trimming removed 2 bases at V and 1 base at J, with 8 bases between. This CDR3 is built from 14 residues. This chain's CDR3 is CASSYAGSNTEAFF. CDR3 coding DNA: TGTGCCAGCAGTTACGCAGGATCGAACACTGAAGCTTTCTTT.

The J gene is TRBJ2-1, the V gene TRBV7-6; D might be TRBD2 (6 bases). Trimming left V 5 bases short and J 0 bases short, with 11 bases between. The CDR3 runs 15 residues. The germline V gene encodes CDR1 SGHVS and CDR2 FNYEAQ. CDR3 DNA sequence: TGTGCCAGCAGCCGACGGGGGAGCTCCTACAATGAGCAGTTCTTC. Translation: CASSRRGSSYNEQFF.

The chain links TRBV5-1 to TRBJ1-1; D not certain. Germline CDR1 SGHRS, CDR2 YFSETQ. Trimming removed 6 bases from V and 0 bases from J, with 12 bases in between. The CDR3 spans 14 residues. CDR3 residues: CASNTHGVNTEAFF. The CDR3 DNA sequence: TGCGCCAGCAACACTCATGGCGTGAACACTGAAGCTTTCTTT.

The chain couples TRBV4-1 to TRBJ2-3; 11 bases are shared with TRBD2. The V gene end was trimmed by 2 bases and the J gene end by 7 bases; junction bases not matched to a gene: 11. CDR1 MGHRA and CDR2 YSYEKL come from the germline V gene. This CDR3 comprises 17 residues. CDR3 nucleotide sequence: TGCGCCAGCAGCCAAAGTATAGCAACTAGCGGGAGATATACGCAGTATTTT. It specifies CASSQSIATSGRYTQYF.

Notes on this clone: The same CDR3 can be traced to other DNA sequences in this sample. The V gene is TRBV5-1, the J gene TRBJ2-7; 8 nucleotides line up with TRBD1. The CDR3 covers 14 residues. Germline lookup yields CDR1 SGHRS and CDR2 YFSETQ. V dropped 5 bases and J dropped 0; count of bases not matched to a gene: 4. The CDR3 reads CASSSTGGSYEQYF. The CDR3 coding sequence is TGCGCCAGCAGTTCAACAGGGGGCTCCTACGAGCAGTACTTC.

This chain joins TRBV7-9 and TRBJ2-7; TRBD1 is a possible D gene (6 bases). The germline V gene encodes CDR1 SEHNR and CDR2 FQNEAQ (reference sequence). The CDR3 has 13 amino acids. Trimming shortened V by 1 base and J by 6 bases, and 10 bases separated the two germline ends. Here the CDR3 DNA reads TGTGCCAGCAGCTTAGTGCAGGGGCGCGAGCAGTACTTC. Translation: CASSLVQGREQYF.

This clone has a handful of counts. The V gene is TRBV5-1, the J gene TRBJ1-2; D gene ambiguous. From germline, CDR1 is SGHRS and CDR2 YFSETQ. There are 15 residues in the CDR3. V lost 4 bases and J lost 6, with 19 bases in between. The DNA of the CDR3 is TGCGCCAGCAGCCGCGACGGCACGGGTGAAGATGGCTACACCTTC. Encoded protein: CASSRDGTGEDGYTF.

The V and J genes are TRBV18 and TRBJ1-1; no clear D gene. V lost 6 bases and J lost 1, with 12 bases in between. The CDR3 covers 14 residues. Germline V CDR1 and CDR2: KGHSH, LQKENI. The CDR3 sequence: CASSPPGGNTEAFF. The CDR3 nucleotides are TGTGCCAGCTCCCCCCCGGGAGGGAACACTGAAGCTTTCTTT.

The V call is TRBV5-8, the J call TRBJ1-1; no clear D. The CDR3 length is 13 residues. V was cut by 6 bases and J by 1 base, with 10 bases left in between. Germline CDR1 reads SGHTS; CDR2 reads YDEGEE. CDR3 bases: TGTGCCAGCAATCCAGACAAGAACACTGAAGCTTTCTTT. It specifies CASNPDKNTEAFF.

The CDR3 loop is CASSQTSGTNQPQHF. CDR3 coding DNA: TGTGCCAGCAGCCAGACGTCAGGGACCAATCAGCCCCAGCATTTT. The V gene is TRBV11-2, the J gene TRBJ1-5; D is perhaps TRBD1 (5 bases). CDR3 length: 15 amino acids. Trimming left V 5 bases short and J 3 bases short, with 14 bases between. Per the germline V gene, CDR1 is SGHAT and CDR2 is FQNNGV.

This sequence joins TRBV4-1 and TRBJ2-5; D is unclear. TRBJ2-7 explains the end of the DNA better; the J call may be wrong. This CDR3 contains 14 residues. The germline gives CDR1 MGHRA, CDR2 YSYEKL. CDR3 DNA sequence: TGCGCCAGCAGCCAAGACACGCGCGCCTACGAGCAGTACTTC. It encodes CASSQDTRAYEQYF.

J is TRBJ2-5 and V is TRBV6-5; D could derive from TRBD1 or TRBD2 (5 bases each). The DNA end is a closer match to TRBJ2-7, so the J assignment may be wrong. The CDR3 is 13 amino acids. Germline V gene sequence: CDR1 MNHEY, CDR2 SVGAGI. The CDR3 DNA follows: TGTGCCAGCAGCCGGGACCCTGACTACGAGCAGTACTTC. Its protein product is CASSRDPDYEQYF.

In this sample, this clone turned up once. The chain links TRBV10-1 to TRBJ2-3, with D perhaps TRBD1 or TRBD2 (5 bases each). CDR1 and CDR2 from the germline V gene are WNHNN and SYGVQD (reference sequence). V was pared by 7 bases and J by 2 bases, with 13 bases between. CDR3 length: 14 amino acids. CDR3 residues: CASNEGKDTDTQYF. Here the CDR3 DNA reads TGCGCCAGCAACGAGGGGAAGGACACAGATACGCAGTATTTT.

This clone is a singleton in its sample. The CDR3 DNA is TGTGCCAGCTCACCAGGGAGGGGGAATCAGCCCCAGCATTTT. Translation: CASSPGRGNQPQHF. The chain uses TRBV18 and TRBJ1-5, with D possibly TRBD1 on 6 matching bases. This CDR3 comprises 14 residues. Trimming took off 2 bases at V and 4 bases at J, with 9 bases between the two ends. Per the germline V gene, CDR1 is KGHSH and CDR2 is LQKENI.

The V call is TRBV7-2, the J call TRBJ2-1; 11 bases fit TRBD2. V lost 6 bases to trimming and J lost 4 bases; unmatched junction nucleotides: 5. This CDR3 region has 15 residues. CDR1 and CDR2 (germline): SGHTA, FQGNSA. In DNA, the CDR3 is TGTGCCAGCAGACCCACTAGCGGGAGTTACAATGAGCAGTTCTTC. This translates into CASRPTSGSYNEQFF. Combining the CDR3 with reference TRBV7-2 and TRBJ2-1 gives the whole variable domain GAGVSQSPSNKVTEKGKDVELRCDPISGHTALYWYRQSLGQGLEFLIYFQGNSAPDKSGLPSDRFSAERTGGSVSTLTIQRTQQEDSAVYLCASRPTSGSYNEQFFGPGTRLTVL.

This clone appeared a few times. The chain uses TRBV7-2 and TRBJ2-5, with TRBD2 matching over 11 bases. CDR1 is SGHTA and CDR2 is FQGNSA in the germline V gene. The CDR3 covers 16 residues. With 0 bases clipped from V and 2 bases from J, the junction kept 2 bases outside the gene matches. The CDR3 loop is CASSLALAGGQETQYF. In DNA, the CDR3 is TGTGCCAGCAGCTTAGCATTAGCGGGAGGGCAAGAGACCCAGTACTTC.

The genes are TRBV11-3 and TRBJ2-6; D could derive from TRBD1 or TRBD2 (5 bases each). CDR3 length: 15 amino acids. Deletions cut 5 bases from V and 0 bases from J, with 8 bases between. Germline-derived CDR1 and CDR2 are SGHNT and YENEEA. The CDR3 spells CASSRDGSGANVLTF. In DNA, the CDR3 is TGTGCCAGCAGCCGGGACGGCTCTGGGGCCAACGTCCTGACTTTC. Full variable domain (missing parts from reference TRBV11-3 and TRBJ2-6): EAGVVQSPRYKIIEKKQPVAFWCNPISGHNTLYWYLQNLGQGPELLIRYENEEAVDDSQLPKDRFSAERLKGVDSTLKIQPAELGDSAVYLCASSRDGSGANVLTFGAGSRLTVL.

This chain uses TRBV18 with TRBJ2-1; D is possibly TRBD1 (5 bases). V dropped 5 bases and J dropped 5 bases, with 10 bases sitting between them. Germline values: CDR1 KGHSH, CDR2 LQKENI. The length of the CDR3 is 13 residues. DNA for the CDR3: TGTGCCAGCTCAGCCAGGGCGGACAATGAGCAGTTCTTC. Residues: CASSARADNEQFF.

The rearrangement uses TRBV28 and TRBJ2-5; D uncertain. Looked up from germline, CDR1 is MDHEN and CDR2 is SYDVKM. CDR3 length: 17 amino acids. V was clipped by 3 bases and J by 0 bases, with 17 bases between them. The DNA for the CDR3 is TGTGCCAGCAGTTTTCCCCGCGGTCAGGAGAACCAAGAGACCCAGTACTTC. It encodes CASSFPRGQENQETQYF.

This clone was observed a few times. The CDR3 protein is CASRVARMGQQNQPQHF. The CDR3 nucleotides are TGTGCCAGCAGAGTGGCAAGGATGGGGCAGCAAAATCAGCCCCAGCATTTT. The chain joins TRBV27 to TRBJ1-5; TRBD1 is a possible D gene (5 bases). The CDR3 runs 17 residues. In germline, CDR1 is MNHEY, CDR2 SMNVEV (reference sequence). Trimming removed 6 bases from V and 4 bases from J, with 22 bases in between.

This clone appeared a few times. The chain recombines TRBV10-3 with TRBJ1-1; 8 bases are shared with TRBD1. The CDR3 is made up of 12 amino acids. The V gene end was trimmed by 6 bases and the J gene end by 7 bases; junction bases not matched to a gene: 4. Germline-derived CDR1 and CDR2 are ENHRY and SYGVKD. The CDR3 nucleotides are TGTGCCATCAGCGGGACAGGCAATGAAGCTTTCTTT. Its translation is CAISGTGNEAFF.